This T cell receptor beta chain comes out of a study of cytomegalovirus exposure and HLA in healthy donors. About this clone: The antigen is unknown.

The PCR employed 60 Vbeta primers together with 13 Jbeta primers. The assay was immunoSEQ multiplex PCR, and TCRdb's table has in-frame clones only and misses some. The sample includes about 180,000 clones, 65% to 85% seen only once; the top ten take 1.3% to 1.5%. Study results and caveats: Productive status was seen about 90% or about 30% of the time for most TCR beta V segments in an earlier analysis.

V lost 3 bases to trimming and J lost 6 bases; unmatched junction nucleotides: 7. CDR3 length equals 14 residues. Germline-derived CDR1 and CDR2 are KGHSH and LQKENI. The sequenced sample consisted of PBMCs. The chain is built from TRBV18 and TRBJ2-7; 8 bases agree with TRBD1. This TCR derives from a girl aged 5-17 years in good health and CMV-seropositive. Here the CDR3 DNA reads TGTGCCAGCTCACCCGGACAGGGAAAAGGCGAGCAGTACTTC. Translating gives CASSPGQGKGEQYF.